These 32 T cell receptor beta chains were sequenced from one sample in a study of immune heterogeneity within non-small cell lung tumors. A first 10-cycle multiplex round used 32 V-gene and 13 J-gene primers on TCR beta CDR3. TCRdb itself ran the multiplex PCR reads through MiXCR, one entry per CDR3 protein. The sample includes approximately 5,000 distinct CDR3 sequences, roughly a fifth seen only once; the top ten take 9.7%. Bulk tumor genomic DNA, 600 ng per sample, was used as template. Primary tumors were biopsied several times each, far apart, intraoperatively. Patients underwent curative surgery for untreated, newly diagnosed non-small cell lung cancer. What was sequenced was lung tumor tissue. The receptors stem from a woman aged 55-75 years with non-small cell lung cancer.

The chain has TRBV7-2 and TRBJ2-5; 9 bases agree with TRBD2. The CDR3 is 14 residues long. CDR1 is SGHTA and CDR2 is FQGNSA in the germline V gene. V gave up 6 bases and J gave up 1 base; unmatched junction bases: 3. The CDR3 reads CASSRTSAQETQYF. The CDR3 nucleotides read TGTGCCAGCAGTCGGACTAGCGCCCAAGAGACCCAGTACTTC.

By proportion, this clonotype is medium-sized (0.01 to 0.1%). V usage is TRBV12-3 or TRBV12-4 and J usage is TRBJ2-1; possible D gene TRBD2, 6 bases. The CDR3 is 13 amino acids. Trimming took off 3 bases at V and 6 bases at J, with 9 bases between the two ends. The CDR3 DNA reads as TGTGCCAGCAGTTTGGGGGGAGCCAATGAGCAGTTCTTC. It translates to CASSLGGANEQFF.

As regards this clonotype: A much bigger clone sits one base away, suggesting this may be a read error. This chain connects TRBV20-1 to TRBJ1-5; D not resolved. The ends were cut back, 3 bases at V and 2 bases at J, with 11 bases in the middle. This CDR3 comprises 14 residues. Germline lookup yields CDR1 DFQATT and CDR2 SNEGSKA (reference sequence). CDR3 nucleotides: TGCAGTGCTAGTGAGGTCCTCGGCAATCAGCCCCAGCATTTT. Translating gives CSASEVLGNQPQHF.

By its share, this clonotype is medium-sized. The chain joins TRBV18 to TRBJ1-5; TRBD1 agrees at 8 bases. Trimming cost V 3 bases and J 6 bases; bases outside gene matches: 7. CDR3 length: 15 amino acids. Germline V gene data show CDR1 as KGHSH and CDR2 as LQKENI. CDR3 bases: TGTGCCAGCTCACCTGGGAGCAGGGGGCGTCAGCCCCAGCATTTT. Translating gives CASSPGSRGRQPQHF.

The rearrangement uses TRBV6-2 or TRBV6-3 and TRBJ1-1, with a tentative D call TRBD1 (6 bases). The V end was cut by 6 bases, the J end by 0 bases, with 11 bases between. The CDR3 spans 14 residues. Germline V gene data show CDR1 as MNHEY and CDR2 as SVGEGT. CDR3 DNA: TGTGCCAGCAGAACAACAGGGATGAACACTGAAGCTTTCTTT. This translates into CASRTTGMNTEAFF.

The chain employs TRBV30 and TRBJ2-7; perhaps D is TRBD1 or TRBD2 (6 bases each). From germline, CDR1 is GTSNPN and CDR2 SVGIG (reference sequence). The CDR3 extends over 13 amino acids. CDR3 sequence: CSLRGAGSYEQYF. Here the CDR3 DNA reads TGTTCCTTGAGGGGGGCGGGGTCGTACGAGCAGTACTTC.

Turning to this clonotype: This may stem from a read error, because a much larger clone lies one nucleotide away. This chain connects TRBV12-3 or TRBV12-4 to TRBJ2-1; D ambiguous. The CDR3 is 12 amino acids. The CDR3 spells CASSLGRETHYF. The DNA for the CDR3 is TGTGCCAGCAGTTTAGGGAGAGAGACCCACTACTTC.

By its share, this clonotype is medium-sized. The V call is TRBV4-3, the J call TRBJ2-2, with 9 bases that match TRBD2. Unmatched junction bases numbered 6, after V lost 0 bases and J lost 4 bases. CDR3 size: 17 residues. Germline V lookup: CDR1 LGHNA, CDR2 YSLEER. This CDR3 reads CASSQEASGALTGELFF. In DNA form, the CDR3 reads TGCGCCAGCAGCCAAGAGGCTAGCGGGGCACTCACCGGGGAGCTGTTTTTT.

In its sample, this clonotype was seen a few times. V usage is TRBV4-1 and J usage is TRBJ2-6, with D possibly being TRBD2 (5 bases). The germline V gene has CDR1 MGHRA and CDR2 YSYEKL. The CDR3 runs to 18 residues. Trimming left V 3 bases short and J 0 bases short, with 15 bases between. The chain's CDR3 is CASSQGRRVPSGANVLTF. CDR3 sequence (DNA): TGCGCCAGCAGCCAGGGGAGACGGGTCCCCTCTGGGGCCAACGTCCTGACTTTC.

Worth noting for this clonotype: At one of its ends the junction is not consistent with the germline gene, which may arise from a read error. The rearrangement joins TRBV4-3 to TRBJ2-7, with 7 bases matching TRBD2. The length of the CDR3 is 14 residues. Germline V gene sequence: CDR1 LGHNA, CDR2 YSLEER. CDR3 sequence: CASSITSDSYGQYF. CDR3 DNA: TGCGCCAGCAGCATCACTAGCGACTCCTACGGGCAGTACTTC.

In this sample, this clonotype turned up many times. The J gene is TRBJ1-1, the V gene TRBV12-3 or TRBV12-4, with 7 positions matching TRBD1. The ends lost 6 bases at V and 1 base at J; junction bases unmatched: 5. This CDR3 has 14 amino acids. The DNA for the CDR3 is TGTGCCAGCAGCCGGACAGGACCGAACACTGAAGCTTTCTTT. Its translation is CASSRTGPNTEAFF.

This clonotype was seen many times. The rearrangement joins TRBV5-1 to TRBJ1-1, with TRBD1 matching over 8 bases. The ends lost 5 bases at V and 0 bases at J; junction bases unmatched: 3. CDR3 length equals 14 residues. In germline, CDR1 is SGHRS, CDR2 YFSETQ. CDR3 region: CASRTGDMNTEAFF. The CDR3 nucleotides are TGCGCCAGCAGGACAGGGGATATGAACACTGAAGCTTTCTTT. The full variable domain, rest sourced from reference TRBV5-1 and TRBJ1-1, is KAGVTQTPRYLIKTRGQQVTLSCSPISGHRSVSWYQQTPGQGLQFLFEYFSETQRNKGNFPGRFSGRQFSNSRSEMNVSTLELGDSALYLCASRTGDMNTEAFFGQGTRLTVV.

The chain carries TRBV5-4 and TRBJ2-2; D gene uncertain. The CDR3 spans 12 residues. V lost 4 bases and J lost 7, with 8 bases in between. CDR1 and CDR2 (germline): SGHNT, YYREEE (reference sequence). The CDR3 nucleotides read TGTGCCAGCAGCCAGGCCCTCGGGGAGCTGTTTTTT. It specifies CASSQALGELFF.

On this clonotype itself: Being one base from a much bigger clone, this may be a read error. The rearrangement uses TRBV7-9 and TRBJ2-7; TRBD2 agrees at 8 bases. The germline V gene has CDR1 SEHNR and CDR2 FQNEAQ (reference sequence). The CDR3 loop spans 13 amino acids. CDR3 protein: CASSLLAGYEEYF. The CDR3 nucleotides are TGTGCCAGCAGCTTACTAGCGGGCTACGAGGAGTACTTC. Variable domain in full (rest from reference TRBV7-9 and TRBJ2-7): DTGVSQNPRHKITKRGQNVTFRCDPISEHNRLYWYRQTLGQGPEFLTYFQNEAQLEKSRLLSDRFSAERPKGSFSTLEIQRTEQGDSAMYLCASSLLAGYEEYFGPGTRLTVT.

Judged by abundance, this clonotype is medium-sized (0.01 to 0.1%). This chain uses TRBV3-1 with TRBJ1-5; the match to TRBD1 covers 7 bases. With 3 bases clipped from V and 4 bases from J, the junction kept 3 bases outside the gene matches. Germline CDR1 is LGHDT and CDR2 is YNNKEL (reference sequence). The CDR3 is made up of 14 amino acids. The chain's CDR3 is CASSHAGGNQPQHF. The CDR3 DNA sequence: TGTGCCAGCAGCCACGCAGGGGGGAATCAGCCCCAGCATTTT.

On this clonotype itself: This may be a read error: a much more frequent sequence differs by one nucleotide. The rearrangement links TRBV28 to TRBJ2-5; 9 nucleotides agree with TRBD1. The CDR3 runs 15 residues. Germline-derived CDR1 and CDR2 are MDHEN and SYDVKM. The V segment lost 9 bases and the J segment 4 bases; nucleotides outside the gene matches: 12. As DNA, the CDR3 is TGTGCCAGAAGGACCACAGGGGGCGATGGAGAGACCCAGTACTTC. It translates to CARRTTGGDGETQYF.

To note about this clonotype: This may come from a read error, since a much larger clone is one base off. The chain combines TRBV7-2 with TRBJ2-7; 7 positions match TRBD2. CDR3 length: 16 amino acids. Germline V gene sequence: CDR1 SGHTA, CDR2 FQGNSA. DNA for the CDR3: TGTTCCAGCAGCTTAGCCTTTGGCGGGAGCTCCTACGAGCAGTACTTC. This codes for CSSSLAFGGSSYEQYF.

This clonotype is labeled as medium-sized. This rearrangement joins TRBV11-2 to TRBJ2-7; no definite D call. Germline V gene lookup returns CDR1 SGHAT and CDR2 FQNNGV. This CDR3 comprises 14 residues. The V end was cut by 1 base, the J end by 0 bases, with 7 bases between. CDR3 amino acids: CASSLALGSYEQYF. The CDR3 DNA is TGTGCCAGCAGCTTAGCGTTGGGCTCCTACGAGCAGTACTTC.

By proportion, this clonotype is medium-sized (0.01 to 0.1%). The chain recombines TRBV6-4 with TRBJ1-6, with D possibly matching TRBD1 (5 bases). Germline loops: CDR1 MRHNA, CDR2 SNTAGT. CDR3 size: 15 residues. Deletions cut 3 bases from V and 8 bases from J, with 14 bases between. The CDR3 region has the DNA TGTGCCAGCAGTGAAGAGGCAGGGAAGGATTCACCCCTCCACTTT. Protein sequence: CASSEEAGKDSPLHF.

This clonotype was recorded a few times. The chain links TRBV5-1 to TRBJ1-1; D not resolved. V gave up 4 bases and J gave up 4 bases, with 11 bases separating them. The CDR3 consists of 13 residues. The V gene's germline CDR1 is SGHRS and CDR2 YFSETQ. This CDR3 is CASSAHVGTEAFF. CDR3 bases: TGCGCCAGCAGCGCGCACGTCGGCACTGAAGCTTTCTTT.

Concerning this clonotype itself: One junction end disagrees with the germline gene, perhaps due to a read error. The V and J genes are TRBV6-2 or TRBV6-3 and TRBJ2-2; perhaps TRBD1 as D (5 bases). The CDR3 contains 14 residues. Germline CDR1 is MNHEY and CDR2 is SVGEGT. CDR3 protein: CASSNSGSPGELFF. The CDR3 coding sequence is TGTGCCAGCAGTAACTCAGGGTCCCCAGGGGAGCTGTTTTTT.

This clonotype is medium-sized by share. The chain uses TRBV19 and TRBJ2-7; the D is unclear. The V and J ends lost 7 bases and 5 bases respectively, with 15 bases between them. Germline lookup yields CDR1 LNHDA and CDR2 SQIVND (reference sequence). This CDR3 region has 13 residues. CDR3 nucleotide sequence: TGTGCCAGTACTAAGATCCCGAGGAACGAGCAGTACTTC. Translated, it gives CASTKIPRNEQYF.

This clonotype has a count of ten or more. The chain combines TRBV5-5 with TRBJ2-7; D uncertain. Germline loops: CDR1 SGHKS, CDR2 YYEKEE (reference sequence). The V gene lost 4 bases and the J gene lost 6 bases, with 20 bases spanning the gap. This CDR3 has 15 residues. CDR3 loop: CASSLRSAAESEQYF. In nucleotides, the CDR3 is TGTGCCAGCAGCCTTCGGTCGGCGGCGGAATCCGAGCAGTACTTC.

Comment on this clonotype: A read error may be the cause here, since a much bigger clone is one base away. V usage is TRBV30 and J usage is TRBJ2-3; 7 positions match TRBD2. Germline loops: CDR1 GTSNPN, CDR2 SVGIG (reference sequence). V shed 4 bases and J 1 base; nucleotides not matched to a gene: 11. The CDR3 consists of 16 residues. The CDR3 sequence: CAWIVGQGGRTDTQYF. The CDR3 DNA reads TGTGCCTGGATTGTAGGGCAGGGAGGGCGCACAGATACGCAGTATTTT.

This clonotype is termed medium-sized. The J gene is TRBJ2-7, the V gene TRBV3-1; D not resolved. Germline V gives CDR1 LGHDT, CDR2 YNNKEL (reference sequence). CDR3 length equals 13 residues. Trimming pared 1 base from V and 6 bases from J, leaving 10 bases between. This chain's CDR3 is CASSQGSAPEQYF. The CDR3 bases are TGTGCCAGCAGCCAAGGGTCAGCCCCCGAGCAGTACTTC.

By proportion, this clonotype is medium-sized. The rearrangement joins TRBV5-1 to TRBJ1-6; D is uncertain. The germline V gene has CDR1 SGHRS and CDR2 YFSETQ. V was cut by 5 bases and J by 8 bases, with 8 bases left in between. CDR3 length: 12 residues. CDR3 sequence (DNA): TGCGCCAGCAGTTCGGGCTATTCACCCCTCCACTTT. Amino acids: CASSSGYSPLHF.

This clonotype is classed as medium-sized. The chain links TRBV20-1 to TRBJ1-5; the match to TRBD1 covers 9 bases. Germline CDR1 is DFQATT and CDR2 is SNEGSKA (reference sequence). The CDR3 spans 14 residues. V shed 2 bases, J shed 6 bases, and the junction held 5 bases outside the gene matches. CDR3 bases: TGCAGTGCTAGAAACCGGGACAGGGTTCAGCCCCAGCATTTT. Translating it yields CSARNRDRVQPQHF.

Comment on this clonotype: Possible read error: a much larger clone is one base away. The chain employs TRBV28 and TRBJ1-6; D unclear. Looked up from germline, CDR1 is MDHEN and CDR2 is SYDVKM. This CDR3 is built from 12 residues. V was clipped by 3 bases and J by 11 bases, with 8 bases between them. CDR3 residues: CASSLVRPPLHF. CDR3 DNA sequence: TGTGCCAGCAGTTTGGTGCGTCCACCCCTCCACTTT. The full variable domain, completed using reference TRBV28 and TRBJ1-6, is DVKVTQSSRYLVKRTGEKVFLECVQDMDHENMFWYRQDPGLGLRLIYFSYDVKMKEKGDIPEGYSVSREKKERFSLILESASTNQTSMYLCASSLVRPPLHFGNGTRLTVT.

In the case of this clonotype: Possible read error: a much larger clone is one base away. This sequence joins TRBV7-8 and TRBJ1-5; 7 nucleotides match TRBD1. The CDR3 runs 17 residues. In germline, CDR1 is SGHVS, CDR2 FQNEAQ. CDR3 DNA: TGTGCCGGCAGCTTAGGACAGGTAATAGCAATCAATCAGCCCCAGCATTTT. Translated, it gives CAGSLGQVIAINQPQHF.

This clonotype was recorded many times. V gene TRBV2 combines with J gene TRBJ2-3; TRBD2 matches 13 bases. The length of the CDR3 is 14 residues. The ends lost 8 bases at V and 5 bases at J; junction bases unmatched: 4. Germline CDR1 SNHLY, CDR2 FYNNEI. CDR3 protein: CASGLAGVEDTQYF. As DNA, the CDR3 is TGTGCCAGCGGACTAGCGGGAGTCGAAGATACGCAGTATTTT.

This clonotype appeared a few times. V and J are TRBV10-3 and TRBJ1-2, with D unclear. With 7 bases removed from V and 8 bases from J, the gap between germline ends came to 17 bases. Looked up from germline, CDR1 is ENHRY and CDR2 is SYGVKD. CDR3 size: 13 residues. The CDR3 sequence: CAINRASDSGYTF. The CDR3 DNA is TGTGCCATCAACCGGGCCTCAGATTCGGGCTACACCTTC.

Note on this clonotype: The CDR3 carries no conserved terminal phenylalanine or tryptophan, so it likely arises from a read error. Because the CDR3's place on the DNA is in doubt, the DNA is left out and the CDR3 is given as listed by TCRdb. This chain's CDR3 is CASTKIPRNEQYFGP. V usage is TRBV19 and J usage is TRBJ2-3; TRBD2, the table's D call, was not compared with the DNA. Germline assignment: CDR1 LNHDA and CDR2 SQIVND (reference sequence). Counting both end residues, the CDR3 totals 15 amino acids.